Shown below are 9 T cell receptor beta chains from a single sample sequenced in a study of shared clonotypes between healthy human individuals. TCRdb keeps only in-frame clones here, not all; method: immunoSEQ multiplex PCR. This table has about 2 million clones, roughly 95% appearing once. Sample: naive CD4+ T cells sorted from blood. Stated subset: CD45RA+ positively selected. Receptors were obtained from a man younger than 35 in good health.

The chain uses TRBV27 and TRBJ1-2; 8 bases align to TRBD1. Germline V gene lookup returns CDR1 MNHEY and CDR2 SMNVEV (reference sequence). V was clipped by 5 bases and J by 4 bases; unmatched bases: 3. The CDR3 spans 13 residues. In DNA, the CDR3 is TGTGCCAGCAGTACCGGACAGGGCTATGGCTACACCTTC. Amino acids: CASSTGQGYGYTF.

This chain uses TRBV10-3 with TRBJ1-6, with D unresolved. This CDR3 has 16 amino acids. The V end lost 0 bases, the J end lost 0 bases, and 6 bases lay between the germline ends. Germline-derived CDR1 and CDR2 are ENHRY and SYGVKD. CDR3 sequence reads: CAISESEGSYNSPLHF. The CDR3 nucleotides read TGTGCCATCAGTGAGTCTGAGGGCTCCTATAATTCACCCCTCCACTTT.

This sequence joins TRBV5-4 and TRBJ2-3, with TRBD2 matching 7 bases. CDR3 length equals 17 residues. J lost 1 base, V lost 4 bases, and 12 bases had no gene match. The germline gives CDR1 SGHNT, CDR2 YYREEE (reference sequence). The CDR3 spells CASSPALGAGGTDTQYF. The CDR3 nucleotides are TGTGCCAGCAGCCCCGCCCTAGGGGCGGGGGGCACAGATACGCAGTATTTT. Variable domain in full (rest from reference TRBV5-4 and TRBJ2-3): ETGVTQSPTHLIKTRGQQVTLRCSSQSGHNTVSWYQQALGQGPQFIFQYYREEENGRGNFPPRFSGLQFPNYSSELNVNALELDDSALYLCASSPALGAGGTDTQYFGPGTRLTVL.

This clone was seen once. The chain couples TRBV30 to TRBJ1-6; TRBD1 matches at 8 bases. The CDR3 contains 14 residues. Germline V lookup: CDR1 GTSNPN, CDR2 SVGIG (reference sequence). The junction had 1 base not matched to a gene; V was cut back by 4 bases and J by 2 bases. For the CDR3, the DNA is TGTGCCTGGACAGGGGGCGCCTATAATTCACCCCTCCACTTT. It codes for CAWTGGAYNSPLHF. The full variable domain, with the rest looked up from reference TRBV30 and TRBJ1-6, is SQTIHQWPATLVQPVGSPLSLECTVEGTSNPNLYWYRQAAGRGLQLLFYSVGIGQISSEVPQNLSASRPQDRQFILSSKKLLLSDSGFYLCAWTGGAYNSPLHFGNGTRLTVT.

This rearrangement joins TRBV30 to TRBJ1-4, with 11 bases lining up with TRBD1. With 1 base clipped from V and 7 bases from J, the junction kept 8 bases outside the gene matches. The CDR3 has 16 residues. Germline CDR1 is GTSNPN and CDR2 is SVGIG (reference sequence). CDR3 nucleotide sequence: TGTGCCTGGAGTGGGGACAGGGGGAACGCGTTTGAAAAACTGTTTTTT. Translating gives CAWSGDRGNAFEKLFF.

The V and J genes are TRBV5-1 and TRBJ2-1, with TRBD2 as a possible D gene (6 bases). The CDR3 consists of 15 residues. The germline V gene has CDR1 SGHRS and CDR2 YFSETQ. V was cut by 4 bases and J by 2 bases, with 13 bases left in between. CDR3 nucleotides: TGCGCCAGCAGCCTCCGGACTACCGCCTACAATGAGCAGTTCTTC. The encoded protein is CASSLRTTAYNEQFF.

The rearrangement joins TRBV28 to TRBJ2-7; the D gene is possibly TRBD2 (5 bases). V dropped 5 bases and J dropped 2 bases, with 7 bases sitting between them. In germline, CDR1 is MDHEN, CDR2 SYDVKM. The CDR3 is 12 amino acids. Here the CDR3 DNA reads TGTGCCAGCAGTATCGGGGCCTACGAGCAGTACTTC. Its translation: CASSIGAYEQYF.

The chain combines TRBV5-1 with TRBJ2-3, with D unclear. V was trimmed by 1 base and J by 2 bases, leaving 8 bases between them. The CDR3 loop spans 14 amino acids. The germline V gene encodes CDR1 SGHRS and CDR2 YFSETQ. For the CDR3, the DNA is TGCGCCAGCAGCTTGTGGACCCCCACAGATACGCAGTATTTT. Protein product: CASSLWTPTDTQYF.

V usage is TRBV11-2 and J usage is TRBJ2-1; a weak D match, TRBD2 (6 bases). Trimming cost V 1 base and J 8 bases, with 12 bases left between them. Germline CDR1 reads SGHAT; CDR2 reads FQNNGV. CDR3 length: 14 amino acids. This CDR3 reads CASSLGEVRDEQFF. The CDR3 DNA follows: TGTGCCAGCAGCTTAGGGGAGGTCAGGGATGAGCAGTTCTTC.